Shown below are 21 T cell receptor beta chains from a single sample sequenced in a study of cytomegalovirus exposure and HLA in healthy donors. The PCR used 60 Vbeta and 13 Jbeta primers. Sequenced by immunoSEQ multiplex PCR; TCRdb stores in-frame clones only, minus some. The top ten clones hold under 2% of a sample with 170,000 or so clones, less than 90% of them seen once. Input material: PBMCs. The receptors were gathered from a woman younger than 35 in good health and CMV-seronegative.

Regarding this clone: This CDR3 is also generated by other DNA sequences in the sample. The CDR3 region is CASSRDRGYEQYF. The CDR3 coding sequence is TGTGCCAGCAGTAGGGACAGGGGCTACGAGCAGTACTTC. The chain uses TRBV6-5 and TRBJ2-7; 10 bases line up with TRBD1. Germline CDR1 and CDR2: MNHEY and SVGAGI. After removal of 5 bases from V and 3 bases from J, the junction contained 1 base not matched to a gene. CDR3 length: 13 residues.

This clone came up a few times. The CDR3 sequence: CAIRRGPSENTEAFF. In nucleotides, the CDR3 is TGTGCCATCAGGAGAGGCCCATCTGAGAACACTGAAGCTTTCTTT. The rearrangement uses TRBV10-3 and TRBJ1-1; D gene uncertain. V gave up 6 bases and J gave up 1 base, with 15 bases separating them. CDR1 is ENHRY, CDR2 SYGVKD, per germline. This CDR3 contains 15 residues.

CDR3 sequence: CASSYEDFRGYTF. The CDR3 nucleotides are TGTGCCAGCAGTTATGAGGATTTCCGAGGCTACACCTTC. The chain employs TRBV6-6 and TRBJ1-2; D call uncertain. V was pared by 3 bases and J by 8 bases, with 13 bases between. The CDR3 covers 13 residues. CDR1 and CDR2 (germline): MNHNY, SVGAGI (reference sequence).

To note about this clone: This specimen includes other DNA sequences encoding the same CDR3. The V gene is TRBV29-1, the J gene TRBJ1-1; 7 bases agree with TRBD1. Germline-derived CDR1 and CDR2 are SQVTM and ANQGSEA. After removal of 7 bases from V and 0 bases from J, the junction contained 5 bases not matched to a gene. CDR3 length equals 13 residues. Here the CDR3 reads CSALGQMNTEAFF. DNA for the CDR3: TGCAGCGCCCTGGGACAGATGAACACTGAAGCTTTCTTT.

The chain uses TRBV30 and TRBJ2-2, with 7 bases that match TRBD2. Looked up from germline, CDR1 is GTSNPN and CDR2 is SVGIG (reference sequence). With 2 bases clipped from V and 5 bases from J, the junction kept 5 bases outside the gene matches. This CDR3 contains 14 residues. The CDR3 sequence: CAWSRDYGTGELFF. The CDR3 nucleotides read TGTGCCTGGAGTCGGGACTATGGTACCGGGGAGCTGTTTTTT.

The chain combines TRBV28 with TRBJ1-2; D is possibly TRBD1 (5 bases). This CDR3 contains 16 residues. With 2 bases removed from V and 4 bases from J, the gap between germline ends came to 17 bases. Germline V lookup: CDR1 MDHEN, CDR2 SYDVKM. CDR3: CASSLNQVRASYGYTF. In nucleotides, the CDR3 is TGTGCCAGCAGTTTAAATCAGGTCAGGGCCTCCTATGGCTACACCTTC.

This rearrangement joins TRBV19 to TRBJ1-2; D is uncertain. V was pared by 6 bases and J by 3 bases, with 26 bases between. The CDR3 has 18 amino acids. In germline, CDR1 is LNHDA, CDR2 SQIVND (reference sequence). The CDR3 region is CASSPTILDGVGDYGYTF. The CDR3 region has the DNA TGTGCCAGTAGCCCGACGATTCTGGACGGCGTCGGGGACTATGGCTACACCTTC.

The chain has TRBV2 and TRBJ1-2; D not resolved. V lost 3 bases to trimming and J lost 1 base, with 3 bases between them. CDR1 and CDR2 (germline): SNHLY, FYNNEI. The CDR3 is made up of 12 amino acids. The chain's CDR3 is CASSDLNYGYTF. The CDR3 DNA reads TGTGCCAGCAGTGATCTTAACTATGGCTACACCTTC. The full variable domain, completed using reference TRBV2 and TRBJ1-2, is EPEVTQTPSHQVTQMGQEVILRCVPISNHLYFYWYRQILGQKVEFLVSFYNNEISEKSEIFDDQFSVERPDGSNFTLKIRSTKLEDSAMYFCASSDLNYGYTFGSGTRLTVV.

The CDR3 nucleotides read TGTGCCAGCAGCTCGACACAGGGGGCAAGGACTGAAGCTTTCTTT. Protein: CASSSTQGARTEAFF. The V gene is TRBV5-5, the J gene TRBJ1-1, with TRBD1 identical over 9 bases. The CDR3 covers 15 residues. The germline V gene encodes CDR1 SGHKS and CDR2 YYEKEE (reference sequence). The V and J ends lost 3 bases and 5 bases, in that order; junction bases with no gene match: 8.

This sequence joins TRBV29-1 and TRBJ2-5, with a possible D match to TRBD2 (6 bases). The CDR3 length is 12 residues. Germline V lookup: CDR1 SQVTM, CDR2 ANQGSEA. The V and J ends lost 7 bases and 9 bases respectively, with 18 bases between them. The CDR3, as DNA: TGCAGCGGAGGCCGGGACTCCTTTTCCCAGTACTTC. This gives the protein CSGGRDSFSQYF.

This clone came up a few times. The gene calls are TRBV10-3 and TRBJ2-2; 11 bases map to TRBD2. Per germline, CDR1 ENHRY and CDR2 SYGVKD. V shed 4 bases and J 1 base; nucleotides not matched to a gene: 5. The CDR3 length is 17 residues. This CDR3 reads CAISGTSGSLNTGELFF. CDR3 DNA: TGTGCCATCAGTGGAACTAGCGGGAGTCTGAACACCGGGGAGCTGTTTTTT.

The chain employs TRBV30 and TRBJ2-7; 8 bases align to TRBD2. This CDR3 has 13 amino acids. Losses at the gene ends were 3 bases for V and 5 bases for J; bases not matched to a gene: 6. The germline V gene has CDR1 GTSNPN and CDR2 SVGIG (reference sequence). The chain's CDR3 is CAWSASGFNEQYF. The CDR3 region has the DNA TGTGCCTGGAGCGCTAGCGGGTTCAACGAGCAGTACTTC.

The CDR3 bases are TGTGCCATCAGTGTTATACTAGGAAACTACAATGAGCAGTTCTTC. It yields the protein CAISVILGNYNEQFF. The chain has TRBV10-3 and TRBJ2-1; a possible D gene is TRBD2 (5 bases). In germline, CDR1 is ENHRY, CDR2 SYGVKD. Trimming cost V 4 bases and J 3 bases, with 13 bases left between them. The CDR3 is 15 residues long.

V and J are TRBV7-2 and TRBJ2-3; 8 positions agree with TRBD2. The germline V gene encodes CDR1 SGHTA and CDR2 FQGNSA. V trimming: 4 bases; J trimming: 2 bases; junction bases outside the gene matches: 14. This CDR3 comprises 18 residues. CDR3 DNA: TGTGCCAGCAGCTCCCGGGGGGGAGCGGGAGTGGTCACAGATACGCAGTATTTT. Amino acids: CASSSRGGAGVVTDTQYF.

This clone was seen once. The V and J genes are TRBV6-1 and TRBJ1-2, with D unclear. Germline V CDR1 and CDR2: MNHNS, SASEGT. The CDR3 is made up of 14 amino acids. V was cut by 2 bases and J by 2 bases, with 9 bases left in between. CDR3 sequence reads: CASSEWEENYGYTF. In nucleotides, the CDR3 is TGTGCCAGCAGTGAATGGGAGGAGAACTATGGCTACACCTTC.

This clone showed up just a few times. V is TRBV19 and J is TRBJ1-1, with 8 bases that match TRBD1. V trimming: 10 bases; J trimming: 4 bases; junction bases outside the gene matches: 2. CDR3 length equals 11 residues. In germline, CDR1 is LNHDA, CDR2 SQIVND (reference sequence). The CDR3 loop is CATDRGTEAFF. The CDR3 DNA reads as TGTGCCACCGACAGGGGCACTGAAGCTTTCTTT.

This clone turned up a few times. The chain has TRBV11-1 and TRBJ1-2, with TRBD1 matching over 7 bases. Germline CDR1 reads SGHAT; CDR2 reads FQDESV (reference sequence). V trimming: 5 bases; J trimming: 8 bases; junction bases outside the gene matches: 5. The CDR3 contains 12 residues. This CDR3 reads CASSKRQGGYTF. The DNA of the CDR3 is TGTGCCAGCAGCAAAAGACAGGGCGGCTACACCTTC.

The chain recombines TRBV30 with TRBJ2-1; TRBD2 matches at 9 bases. CDR3 length equals 14 residues. Germline V gene data show CDR1 as GTSNPN and CDR2 as SVGIG (reference sequence). V lost 5 bases to trimming and J lost 8 bases; unmatched junction nucleotides: 10. DNA of the CDR3: TGTGCCTGGTACCTTCCGGGACTAGCCTATGAGCAGTTCTTC. It yields the protein CAWYLPGLAYEQFF.

The chain employs TRBV5-1 and TRBJ1-5; D gene ambiguous. V dropped 0 bases and J dropped 12 bases, with 13 bases sitting between them. The CDR3 is 13 amino acids. CDR1 SGHRS and CDR2 YFSETQ come from the germline V gene. The CDR3 protein is CASSLEGDSVQHF. CDR3 DNA sequence: TGCGCCAGCAGCTTGGAGGGAGACTCAGTCCAGCATTTT.

This clone was seen only a few times. This rearrangement joins TRBV28 to TRBJ1-3; a weak D match, TRBD1 (6 bases). The CDR3 length is 15 residues. The V end lost 5 bases, the J end lost 0 bases, and 11 bases lay between the germline ends. Germline V lookup: CDR1 MDHEN, CDR2 SYDVKM. The CDR3 nucleotides are TGTGCCAGCAGTCCGGGGGGGCCCTCTGGAAACACCATATATTTT. This encodes CASSPGGPSGNTIYF.

V is TRBV19 and J is TRBJ1-5; a possible D gene is TRBD1 (5 bases). This CDR3 region has 15 residues. Trimming cost V 7 bases and J 4 bases, with 17 bases left between them. The germline CDR1 and CDR2 sequences are LNHDA and SQIVND (reference sequence). The chain's CDR3 is CASTYHPGENQPQHF. The CDR3 region has the DNA TGTGCCAGTACCTATCACCCGGGGGAGAATCAGCCCCAGCATTTT.